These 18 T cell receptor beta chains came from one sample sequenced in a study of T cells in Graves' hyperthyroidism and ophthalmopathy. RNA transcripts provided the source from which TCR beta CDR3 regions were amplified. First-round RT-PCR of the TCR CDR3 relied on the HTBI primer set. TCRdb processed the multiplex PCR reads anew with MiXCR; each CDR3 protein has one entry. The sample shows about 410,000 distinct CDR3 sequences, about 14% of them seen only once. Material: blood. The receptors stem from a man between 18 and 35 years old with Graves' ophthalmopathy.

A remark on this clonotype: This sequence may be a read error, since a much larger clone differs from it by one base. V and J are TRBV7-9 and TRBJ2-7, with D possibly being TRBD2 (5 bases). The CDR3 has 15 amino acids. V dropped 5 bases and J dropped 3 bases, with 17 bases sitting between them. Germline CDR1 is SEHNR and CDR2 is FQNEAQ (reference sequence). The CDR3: CASSPIFGLRYEQYF. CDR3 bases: TGTGCCAGCAGCCCAATCTTCGGACTCCGCTACGAGCAGTACTTC.

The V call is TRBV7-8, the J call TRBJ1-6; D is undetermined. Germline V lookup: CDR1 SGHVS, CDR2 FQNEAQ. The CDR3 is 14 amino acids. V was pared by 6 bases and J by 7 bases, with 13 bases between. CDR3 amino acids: CASSFLVRNSPLHF. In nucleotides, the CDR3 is TGTGCCAGCAGTTTTTTAGTGCGGAATTCACCCCTCCACTTT.

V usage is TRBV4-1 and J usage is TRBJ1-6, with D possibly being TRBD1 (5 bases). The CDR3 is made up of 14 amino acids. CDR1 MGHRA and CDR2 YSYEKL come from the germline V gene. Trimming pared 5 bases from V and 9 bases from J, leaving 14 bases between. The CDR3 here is CASSYEGLGSPLHF. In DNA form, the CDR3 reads TGCGCCAGCAGCTACGAGGGGTTAGGTTCACCCCTCCACTTT.

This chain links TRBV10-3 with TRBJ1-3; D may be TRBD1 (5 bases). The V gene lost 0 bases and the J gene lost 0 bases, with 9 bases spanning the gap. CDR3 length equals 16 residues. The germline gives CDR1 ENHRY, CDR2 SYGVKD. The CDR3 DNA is TGTGCCATCAGTGAGTCGTGGGACGGCTCTGGAAACACCATATATTTT. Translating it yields CAISESWDGSGNTIYF.

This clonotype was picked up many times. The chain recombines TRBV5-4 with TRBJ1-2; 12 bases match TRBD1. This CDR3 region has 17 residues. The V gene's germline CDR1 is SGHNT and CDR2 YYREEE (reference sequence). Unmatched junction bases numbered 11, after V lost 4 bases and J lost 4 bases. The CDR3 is CASSPPGQGAVIYGYTF. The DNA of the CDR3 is TGTGCCAGCAGCCCTCCGGGACAGGGGGCAGTCATCTATGGCTACACCTTC.

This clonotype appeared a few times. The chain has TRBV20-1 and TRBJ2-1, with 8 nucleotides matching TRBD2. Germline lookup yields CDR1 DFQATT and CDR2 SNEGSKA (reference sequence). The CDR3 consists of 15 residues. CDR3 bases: TGCAGCCCACTCGGGGAGCTAGCGGGTTTCAATGAGCAGTTCTTC. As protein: CSPLGELAGFNEQFF.

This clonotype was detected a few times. The CDR3 reads CATSDYGNQPQHF. DNA for the CDR3: TGTGCCACCAGTGATTACGGAAATCAGCCCCAGCATTTT. The chain combines TRBV24-1 with TRBJ1-5, with D hard to call. The CDR3 totals 13 residues. V was clipped by 2 bases and J by 4 bases, with 5 bases between them. CDR1 is KGHDR and CDR2 is SFDVKD in the germline V gene.

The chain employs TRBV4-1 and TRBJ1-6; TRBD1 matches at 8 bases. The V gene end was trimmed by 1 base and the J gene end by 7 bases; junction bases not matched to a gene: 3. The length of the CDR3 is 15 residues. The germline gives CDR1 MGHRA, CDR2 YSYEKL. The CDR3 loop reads CASSQADRGNSPLHF. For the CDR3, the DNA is TGCGCCAGCAGCCAAGCCGACAGGGGAAATTCACCCCTCCACTTT.

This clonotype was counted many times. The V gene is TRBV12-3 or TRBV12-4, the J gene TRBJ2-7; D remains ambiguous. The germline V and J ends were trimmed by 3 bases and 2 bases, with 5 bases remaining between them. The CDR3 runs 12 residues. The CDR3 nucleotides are TGTGCCAGCAGTTTTGAGACCTACGAGCAGTACTTC. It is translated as CASSFETYEQYF.

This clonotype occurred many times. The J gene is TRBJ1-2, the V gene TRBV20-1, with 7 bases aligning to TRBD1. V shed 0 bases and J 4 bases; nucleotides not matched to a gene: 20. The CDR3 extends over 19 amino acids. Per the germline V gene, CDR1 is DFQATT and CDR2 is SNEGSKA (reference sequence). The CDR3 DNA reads TGCAGTGCTAGAGAGGTGGGTCTGGGACAGCGCACCGCGGTCTATGGCTACACCTTC. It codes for CSAREVGLGQRTAVYGYTF.

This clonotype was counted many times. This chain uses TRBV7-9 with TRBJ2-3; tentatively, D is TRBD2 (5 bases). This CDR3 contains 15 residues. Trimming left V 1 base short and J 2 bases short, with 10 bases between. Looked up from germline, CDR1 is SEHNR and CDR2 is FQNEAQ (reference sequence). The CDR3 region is CASSLGRTSTDTQYF. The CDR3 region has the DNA TGTGCCAGCAGCTTAGGGAGGACCTCCACAGATACGCAGTATTTT.

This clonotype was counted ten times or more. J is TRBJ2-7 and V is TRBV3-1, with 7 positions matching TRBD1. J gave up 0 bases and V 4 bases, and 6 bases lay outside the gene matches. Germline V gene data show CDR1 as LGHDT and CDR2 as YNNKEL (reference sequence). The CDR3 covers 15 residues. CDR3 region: CASSRRTGRSYEQYF. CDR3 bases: TGTGCCAGCAGCCGAAGGACAGGACGCTCCTACGAGCAGTACTTC.

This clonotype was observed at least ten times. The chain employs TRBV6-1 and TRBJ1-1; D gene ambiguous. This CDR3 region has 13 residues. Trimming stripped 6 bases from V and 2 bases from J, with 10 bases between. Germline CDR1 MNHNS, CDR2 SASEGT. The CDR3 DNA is TGTGCCAGCAGGGCCCACCTTAACACTGAAGCTTTCTTT. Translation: CASRAHLNTEAFF.

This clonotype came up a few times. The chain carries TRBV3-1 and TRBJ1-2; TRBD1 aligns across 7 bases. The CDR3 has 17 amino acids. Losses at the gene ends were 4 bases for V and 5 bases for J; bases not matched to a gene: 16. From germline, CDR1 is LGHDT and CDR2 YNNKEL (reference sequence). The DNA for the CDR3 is TGTGCCAGCAGCCCTCATACCGGGAGGGGGCGTGGGTATGGCTACACCTTC. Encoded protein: CASSPHTGRGRGYGYTF.

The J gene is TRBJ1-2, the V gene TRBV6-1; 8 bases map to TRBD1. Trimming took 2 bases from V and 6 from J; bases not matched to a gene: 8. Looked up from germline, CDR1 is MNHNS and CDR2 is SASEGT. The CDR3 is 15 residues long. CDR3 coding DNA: TGTGCCAGCAGTGAAAGCTCGGCAGGGGGCGATGGCTACACCTTC. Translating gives CASSESSAGGDGYTF.

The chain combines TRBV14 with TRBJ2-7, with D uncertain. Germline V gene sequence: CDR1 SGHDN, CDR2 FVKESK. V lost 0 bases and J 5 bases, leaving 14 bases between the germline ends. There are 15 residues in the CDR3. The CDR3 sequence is CASSQEVRLADEQYF. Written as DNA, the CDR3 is TGTGCCAGCAGCCAAGAGGTGAGACTGGCCGACGAGCAGTACTTC.

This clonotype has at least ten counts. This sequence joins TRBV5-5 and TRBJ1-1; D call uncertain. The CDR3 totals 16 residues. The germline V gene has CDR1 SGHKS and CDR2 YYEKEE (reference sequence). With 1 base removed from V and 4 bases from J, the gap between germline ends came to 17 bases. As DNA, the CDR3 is TGTGCCAGCAGCTTGTACATAACGAATGATCTCACTGAAGCTTTCTTT. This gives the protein CASSLYITNDLTEAFF.

CDR3 in amino acids: CASSTHGRTSGGAGTQYF. As DNA, the CDR3 is TGTGCCAGCAGCACACACGGAAGGACTAGCGGGGGGGCCGGGACCCAGTACTTC. This chain links TRBV7-9 with TRBJ2-5; TRBD2 matches at 15 bases. The V gene's germline CDR1 is SEHNR and CDR2 FQNEAQ (reference sequence). J lost 7 bases, V lost 5 bases, and 14 bases had no gene match. The CDR3 length is 18 residues. Using reference TRBV7-9 and TRBJ2-5 for the parts outside the CDR3, the full variable domain is DTGVSQNPRHKITKRGQNVTFRCDPISEHNRLYWYRQTLGQGPEFLTYFQNEAQLEKSRLLSDRFSAERPKGSFSTLEIQRTEQGDSAMYLCASSTHGRTSGGAGTQYFGPGTRLLVL.